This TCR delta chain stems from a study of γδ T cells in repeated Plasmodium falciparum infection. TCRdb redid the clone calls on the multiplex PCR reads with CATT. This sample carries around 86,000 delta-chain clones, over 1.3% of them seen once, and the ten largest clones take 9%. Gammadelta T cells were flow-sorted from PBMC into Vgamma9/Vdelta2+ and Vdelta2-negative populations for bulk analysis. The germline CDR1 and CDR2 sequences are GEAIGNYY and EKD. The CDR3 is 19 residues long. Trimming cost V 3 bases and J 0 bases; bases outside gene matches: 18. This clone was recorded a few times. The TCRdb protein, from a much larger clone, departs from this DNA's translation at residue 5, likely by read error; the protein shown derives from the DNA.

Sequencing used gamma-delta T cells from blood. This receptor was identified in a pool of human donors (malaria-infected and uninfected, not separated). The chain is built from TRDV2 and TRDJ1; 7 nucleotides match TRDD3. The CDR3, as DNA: TGTGCCTGTGACCCCGTAGGGCTGGGGGCACATTCTTACACCGATAAACTCATCTTT. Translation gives CACDPVGLGAHSYTDKLIF.